This TCR beta chain was sequenced during a study of T cell responses to AZD1222 COVID-19 vaccine. General study findings and limits: The peak T cell response came first, and repertoires were sampled only after it.

Generated by immunoSEQ multiplex PCR, the TCRdb table keeps only in-frame clones and is missing some. This table has roughly 100,000 clones, more than 85% appearing once. With regard to this clone: Its antigen is unidentified.

The CDR3 runs to 15 residues. V lost 1 base, J lost 7 bases, and 11 bases lay in between. CDR1 and CDR2 (germline): SGHAT, FQNNGV. The V and J genes are TRBV11-2 and TRBJ1-6; no reliable D call. The TCR originated in an adult in good health. Sequencing was performed on peripheral blood, taken on day 0 of AZD1222 vaccination. This CDR3 reads CASSLARAGNSPLHF. For the CDR3, the DNA is TGTGCCAGCAGCTTAGCACGGGCGGGAAATTCACCCCTCCACTTT.